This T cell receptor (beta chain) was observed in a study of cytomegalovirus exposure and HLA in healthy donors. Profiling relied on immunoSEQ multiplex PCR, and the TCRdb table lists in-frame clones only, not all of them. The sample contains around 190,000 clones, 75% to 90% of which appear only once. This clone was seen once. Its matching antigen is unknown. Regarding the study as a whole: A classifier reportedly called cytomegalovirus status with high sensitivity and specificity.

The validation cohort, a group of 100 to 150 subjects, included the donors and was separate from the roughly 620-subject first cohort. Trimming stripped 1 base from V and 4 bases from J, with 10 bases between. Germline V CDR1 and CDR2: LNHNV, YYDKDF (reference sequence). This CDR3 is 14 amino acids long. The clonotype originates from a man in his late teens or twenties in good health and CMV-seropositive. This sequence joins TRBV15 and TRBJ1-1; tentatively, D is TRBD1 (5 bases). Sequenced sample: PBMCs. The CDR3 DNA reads TGTGCCACCAGCAGAGGGGGCCAGAGCACTGAAGCTTTCTTT. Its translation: CATSRGGQSTEAFF. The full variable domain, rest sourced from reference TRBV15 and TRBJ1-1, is DAMVIQNPRYQVTQFGKPVTLSCSQTLNHNVMYWYQQKSSQAPKLLFHYYDKDFNNEADTPDNFQSRRPNTSFCFLDIRSPGLGDTAMYLCATSRGGQSTEAFFGQGTRLTVV.